The present TCR beta chain was sequenced within a study of technical replicates of blood from several donors. The CDR3 is 15 residues long. The ends lost 6 bases at V and 5 bases at J; junction bases unmatched: 10. CDR1 is SNHLY, CDR2 FYNNEI, per germline. The data were produced by immunoSEQ multiplex PCR, yet TCRdb's version contains in-frame clones alone and is incomplete. The sample records 50,000 to 60,000 clones, around 92% being singletons. This chain joins TRBV2 and TRBJ2-1, with 7 nucleotides matching TRBD1. Input material: PBMCs. The clonotype was recovered from a human donor in good health. Some clones in this sample may be carry-over from other donors' samples. CDR3 nucleotides: TGTGCCAGCAGAGGCCTACAGACAGGGAACAATGAGCAGTTCTTC. It specifies CASRGLQTGNNEQFF.